This T cell receptor beta chain was profiled in a study of technical replicates of blood from four donors. CDR3 length: 13 amino acids. Germline V gene sequence: CDR1 SGHNT, CDR2 YYREEE (reference sequence). Germline trimming cut 3 bases from V and 7 bases from J; bases unmatched to any gene: 5. The repertoire was sequenced with immunoSEQ multiplex PCR; TCRdb's copy has only in-frame clones and lacks some. The sample consists of approximately 50,000 clones, 94% of them appearing once. The V and J genes are TRBV5-4 and TRBJ2-7; 9 bases map to TRBD1. The clonotype was recovered from a human donor in good health. Specimen: T cells isolated from PBMCs. The CDR3 bases are TGTGCCAGCAGCTCCGGACAGGGGTGGGAGCAGTACTTC. As protein: CASSSGQGWEQYF.